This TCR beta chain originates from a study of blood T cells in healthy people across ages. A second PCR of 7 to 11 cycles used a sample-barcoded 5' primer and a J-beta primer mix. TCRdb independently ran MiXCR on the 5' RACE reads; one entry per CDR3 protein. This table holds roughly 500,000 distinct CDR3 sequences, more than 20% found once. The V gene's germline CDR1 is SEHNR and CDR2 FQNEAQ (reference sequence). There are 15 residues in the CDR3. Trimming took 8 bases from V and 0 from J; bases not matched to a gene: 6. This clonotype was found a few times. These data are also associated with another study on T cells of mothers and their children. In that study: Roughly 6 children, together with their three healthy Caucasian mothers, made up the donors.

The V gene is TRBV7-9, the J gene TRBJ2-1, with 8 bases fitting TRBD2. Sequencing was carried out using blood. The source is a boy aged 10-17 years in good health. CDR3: CASLDSGTSYNEQFF. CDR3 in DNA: TGTGCCAGCCTGGATAGCGGGACCTCCTACAATGAGCAGTTCTTC. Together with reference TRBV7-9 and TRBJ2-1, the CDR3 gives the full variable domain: DTGVSQNPRHKITKRGQNVTFRCDPISEHNRLYWYRQTLGQGPEFLTYFQNEAQLEKSRLLSDRFSAERPKGSFSTLEIQRTEQGDSAMYLCASLDSGTSYNEQFFGPGTRLTVL.